Below, 27 T cell receptor beta chains from the same sample are listed, as sequenced in a study of blood T cell repertoires in COVID-19. The table came from immunoSEQ multiplex PCR; TCRdb's copy has only in-frame clones and leaves some out. The table records about 150,000 clones, around 85% of them present only once. The sample consisted of peripheral blood. These TCRs come from a man between 65 and 85 years old with acute or convalescent COVID-19.

The chain joins TRBV5-4 to TRBJ2-3; weak D call: TRBD2 (6 bases). Germline assignment: CDR1 SGHNT and CDR2 YYREEE (reference sequence). Trimming stripped 0 bases from V and 5 bases from J, with 13 bases between. This CDR3 is built from 15 residues. As DNA, the CDR3 is TGTGCCAGCAGCTTGGGTGGAGGGAAGTTAGATACGCAGTATTTT. Amino acids: CASSLGGGKLDTQYF.

This clone was observed a few times. V is TRBV6-1 and J is TRBJ2-7, with TRBD1 matching 9 bases. Trimming took 3 bases from V and 3 from J; bases not matched to a gene: 3. The CDR3 length is 14 residues. Germline lookup yields CDR1 MNHNS and CDR2 SASEGT. As DNA, the CDR3 is TGTGCCAGCAGTGAGGGGACAGGGCTCTACGAGCAGTACTTC. Translating gives CASSEGTGLYEQYF.

This chain links TRBV5-1 with TRBJ1-1; 7 nucleotides line up with TRBD1. The ends lost 4 bases at V and 1 base at J; junction bases unmatched: 10. Per germline, CDR1 SGHRS and CDR2 YFSETQ. This CDR3 region has 16 residues. The CDR3 reads CASSRWGRGSNTEAFF. The CDR3 DNA reads TGCGCCAGCAGCCGCTGGGGCAGGGGGTCGAACACTGAAGCTTTCTTT. The whole variable domain, filled in from reference TRBV5-1 and TRBJ1-1, reads KAGVTQTPRYLIKTRGQQVTLSCSPISGHRSVSWYQQTPGQGLQFLFEYFSETQRNKGNFPGRFSGRQFSNSRSEMNVSTLELGDSALYLCASSRWGRGSNTEAFFGQGTRLTVV.

The chain joins TRBV15 to TRBJ2-7; D is possibly TRBD1 (6 bases). Germline-derived CDR1 and CDR2 are LNHNV and YYDKDF (reference sequence). Trimming pared 2 bases from V and 3 bases from J, leaving 14 bases between. The CDR3 contains 15 residues. The CDR3 DNA reads as TGTGCCACCAGCAGAATCAGGGGTGGGGTCTACGAGCAGTACTTC. Encoded protein: CATSRIRGGVYEQYF.

The chain recombines TRBV7-3 with TRBJ2-7; D gene unclear. V lost 2 bases and J 6 bases, leaving 11 bases between the germline ends. This CDR3 has 13 residues. Germline V lookup: CDR1 SGHTA, CDR2 FQGTGA. CDR3 in amino acids: CASSLRSSGEQYF. The CDR3 DNA is TGTGCCAGCAGCTTACGCTCGTCGGGCGAGCAGTACTTC.

This clone has just a few counts. The chain joins TRBV4-3 to TRBJ2-7, with 9 bases aligning to TRBD2. This CDR3 is built from 19 residues. The germline V gene encodes CDR1 LGHNA and CDR2 YSLEER. The V and J ends lost 0 bases and 3 bases, in that order; junction bases with no gene match: 15. The CDR3 here is CASSQDLSSGRWVDYEQYF. For the CDR3, the DNA is TGCGCCAGCAGCCAAGATCTTTCCAGCGGGAGGTGGGTAGACTACGAGCAGTACTTC.

In DNA form, the CDR3 reads TGCAGCGTTTCCCGTACGAGGGGGGGGTATCAAGAGACCCAGTACTTC. As protein: CSVSRTRGGYQETQYF. This chain connects TRBV29-1 to TRBJ2-5; tentative D call: TRBD2 (7 bases). Per the germline V gene, CDR1 is SQVTM and CDR2 is ANQGSEA. The CDR3 covers 16 residues. V was trimmed by 5 bases and J by 2 bases, leaving 21 bases between them.

The chain couples TRBV5-1 to TRBJ2-7; TRBD1 agrees at 7 bases. Germline V gene lookup returns CDR1 SGHRS and CDR2 YFSETQ. The ends lost 4 bases at V and 3 bases at J; junction bases unmatched: 4. This CDR3 is 13 amino acids long. In nucleotides, the CDR3 is TGCGCCAGCAGCCACAGGGGCCTCTACGAGCAGTACTTC. Its translation is CASSHRGLYEQYF.

This chain uses TRBV19 with TRBJ1-2; TRBD1 aligns across 7 bases. CDR1 and CDR2 from the germline V gene are LNHDA and SQIVND (reference sequence). V lost 4 bases to trimming and J lost 4 bases; unmatched junction nucleotides: 21. The CDR3 loop spans 19 amino acids. The CDR3 spells CASSRGQAGMSFPIYGYTF. CDR3 DNA sequence: TGTGCCAGTAGTAGAGGACAGGCTGGTATGTCCTTTCCTATCTATGGCTACACCTTC.

This chain links TRBV6-6 with TRBJ2-2; TRBD2 aligns across 8 bases. CDR1 is MNHNY, CDR2 SVGAGI, per germline (reference sequence). The J segment lost 7 bases and the V segment lost 4 bases, leaving 11 bases of the junction unmatched. This CDR3 spans 16 amino acids. The CDR3 DNA is TGTGCCAGCAGTTTCCCGGGACTAGAGGATCACGGGGAGCTGTTTTTT. It encodes CASSFPGLEDHGELFF.

The chain carries TRBV9 and TRBJ1-2; no definite D call. Germline V lookup: CDR1 SGDLS, CDR2 YYNGEE. The V and J ends lost 0 bases and 2 bases respectively, with 11 bases between them. CDR3 size: 15 residues. The DNA of the CDR3 is TGTGCCAGCAGCGTAGGAATAGGGAGCAACTATGGCTACACCTTC. This encodes CASSVGIGSNYGYTF.

To note about this clone: The sample contains more than one DNA sequence encoding this CDR3. J is TRBJ2-1 and V is TRBV27; 8 nucleotides match TRBD2. Germline V gene data show CDR1 as MNHEY and CDR2 as SMNVEV (reference sequence). This CDR3 contains 14 residues. The trim removed 2 bases at V and 4 bases at J, leaving 1 base unmatched. As DNA, the CDR3 is TGTGCCAGCAGTTTAGGCGGGGGGTACAATGAGCAGTTCTTC. It yields the protein CASSLGGGYNEQFF.

This clone appeared a single time. The rearrangement uses TRBV6-4 and TRBJ2-5, with 7 bases aligning to TRBD2. The CDR3 has 16 amino acids. Germline lookup yields CDR1 MRHNA and CDR2 SNTAGT. With 4 bases clipped from V and 1 base from J, the junction kept 9 bases outside the gene matches. In nucleotides, the CDR3 is TGTGCCAGCAGTGGCCCAGGGAGGGGCTCCCAAGAGACCCAGTACTTC. This codes for CASSGPGRGSQETQYF.

This rearrangement joins TRBV24-1 to TRBJ1-2; 8 bases map to TRBD1. The ends lost 3 bases at V and 2 bases at J; junction bases unmatched: 7. This CDR3 region has 16 residues. In germline, CDR1 is KGHDR, CDR2 SFDVKD. For the CDR3, the DNA is TGTGCCACCAGTGATCCATCTGGGACAGGAAACTATGGCTACACCTTC. Its translation is CATSDPSGTGNYGYTF.

The rearrangement uses TRBV28 and TRBJ2-7, with TRBD1 matching 9 bases. This CDR3 is built from 15 residues. Looked up from germline, CDR1 is MDHEN and CDR2 is SYDVKM. The V and J ends lost 7 bases and 4 bases, in that order; junction bases with no gene match: 11. This chain's CDR3 is CASTSARTGVYEQYF. The CDR3 nucleotides are TGTGCCAGCACTAGCGCCCGGACAGGGGTTTACGAGCAGTACTTC.

This clone was counted once. This chain links TRBV29-1 with TRBJ2-1; possible D gene TRBD2, 6 bases. The CDR3 sequence is 13 residues long. The ends were cut back, 3 bases at V and 8 bases at J, with 14 bases in the middle. CDR1 and CDR2 (germline): SQVTM, ANQGSEA. The CDR3 DNA follows: TGCAGCGTTGATAGTAGACTAGGGGATGAGCAGTTCTTC. It specifies CSVDSRLGDEQFF.

Turning to this clone: Other DNA sequences of this sample code for an identical CDR3. V gene TRBV9 combines with J gene TRBJ1-6, with 7 bases that match TRBD1. V gave up 0 bases and J gave up 7 bases; unmatched junction bases: 1. The CDR3 length is 14 residues. In germline, CDR1 is SGDLS, CDR2 YYNGEE. CDR3 amino acids: CASSVAGGNSPLHF. The CDR3, as DNA: TGTGCCAGCAGCGTAGCAGGGGGGAATTCACCCCTCCACTTT.

The V gene is TRBV7-9, the J gene TRBJ1-4, with TRBD1 as a possible D gene (5 bases). This CDR3 has 16 residues. Germline CDR1 and CDR2: SEHNR and FQNEAQ (reference sequence). Between the trimmed V and J ends, which lost 1 base and 4 bases, there was a span of 13 bases. The CDR3 DNA reads as TGTGCCAGCAGCTTAGGGGGGGACGGCCTTAATGAAAAACTGTTTTTT. This translates into CASSLGGDGLNEKLFF.

The chain recombines TRBV7-3 with TRBJ2-1; 9 positions agree with TRBD2. CDR3 length: 19 residues. V gave up 2 bases and J gave up 6 bases; unmatched junction bases: 17. Germline lookup yields CDR1 SGHTA and CDR2 FQGTGA. In DNA, the CDR3 is TGTGCCAGCAGCTTACGATCCCCCCTATTGCGGGAGGGCTTCAATGAGCAGTTCTTC. As protein: CASSLRSPLLREGFNEQFF.

This chain connects TRBV4-1 to TRBJ1-4, with 8 bases identical to TRBD1. Per the germline V gene, CDR1 is MGHRA and CDR2 is YSYEKL. V lost 3 bases, J lost 7 bases, and 7 bases stayed unmatched. The CDR3 is made up of 15 amino acids. The CDR3 protein is CASSHSGGAREKLFF. For the CDR3, the DNA is TGCGCCAGCAGCCATTCAGGGGGCGCGCGTGAAAAACTGTTTTTT.

J is TRBJ2-3 and V is TRBV20-1; 7 nucleotides agree with TRBD2. Germline CDR1 DFQATT, CDR2 SNEGSKA (reference sequence). The CDR3 is made up of 15 amino acids. With 3 bases clipped from V and 2 bases from J, the junction kept 8 bases outside the gene matches. Here the CDR3 DNA reads TGCAGTGCTAGTCCTCTAGCGGCAAACACAGATACGCAGTATTTT. Residues: CSASPLAANTDTQYF.

This clone appeared a single time. V usage is TRBV11-3 and J usage is TRBJ2-5; the match to TRBD1 covers 7 bases. CDR3 length: 14 amino acids. V gave up 5 bases and J gave up 2 bases; unmatched junction bases: 5. Germline CDR1 and CDR2: SGHNT and YENEEA. In nucleotides, the CDR3 is TGTGCCAGCAGCGCAGGGACAGCACAAGAGACCCAGTACTTC. Encoded protein: CASSAGTAQETQYF.

The chain employs TRBV28 and TRBJ2-4; 16 bases line up with TRBD2. Germline V gene sequence: CDR1 MDHEN, CDR2 SYDVKM. The CDR3 is 19 amino acids. Trimming removed 6 bases from V and 0 bases from J; junction bases left unmatched: 8. The CDR3 DNA reads as TGTGCCAGCAGCCCCCCGGGACTAGCGGGAGGGGTAGCCAAAAACATTCAGTACTTC. Translation: CASSPPGLAGGVAKNIQYF.

V usage is TRBV6-2 or TRBV6-3 and J usage is TRBJ2-7, with unresolved D. The CDR3 spans 12 residues. V lost 2 bases and J lost 3, with 5 bases in between. Germline CDR1 MNHEY, CDR2 SVGEGT. The CDR3 here is CASSYAIYEQYF. The DNA of the CDR3 is TGTGCCAGCAGTTACGCTATCTACGAGCAGTACTTC.

The V call is TRBV20-1, the J call TRBJ2-2, with a tentative D call TRBD2 (6 bases). V lost 3 bases and J lost 6, with 11 bases in between. The CDR3 runs to 13 residues. Germline assignment: CDR1 DFQATT and CDR2 SNEGSKA (reference sequence). CDR3 nucleotides: TGCAGTGCTAGTTCGGGAGTAGCCGGGGAGCTGTTTTTT. This translates into CSASSGVAGELFF.

The chain uses TRBV28 and TRBJ2-2; 8 bases fit TRBD1. The germline gives CDR1 MDHEN, CDR2 SYDVKM. CDR3 length: 16 amino acids. The V segment lost 3 bases and the J segment 4 bases; nucleotides outside the gene matches: 7. The DNA of the CDR3 is TGTGCCAGCAGTTTTTACACAGGGGGAATCACCGGGGAGCTGTTTTTT. Its translation is CASSFYTGGITGELFF.

This rearrangement joins TRBV29-1 to TRBJ1-1; 8 nucleotides agree with TRBD1. Germline V CDR1 and CDR2: SQVTM, ANQGSEA. Unmatched junction bases numbered 5, after V lost 7 bases and J lost 4 bases. The CDR3 contains 12 residues. For the CDR3, the DNA is TGCAGCGCAGACAGGGGTGGCACTGAAGCTTTCTTT. The encoded protein is CSADRGGTEAFF.